The 9 T cell receptor beta chains presented below share a single source sample, sequenced in a study of CD8 T cells in Susac syndrome. When the RNA was reverse transcribed, random hexamers were used with an input of 0.5 to 1 ug. Via MiXCR, TCRdb re-called the immunoSEQ multiplex PCR reads, giving one row per CDR3 protein. The table has around 300,000 distinct CDR3 sequences, approximately 91% seen once. The sequencing input was CD8+ T cells from PBMCs. These receptors originate from a human donor with multiple sclerosis.

The chain employs TRBV7-9 and TRBJ2-5; D uncertain. Germline V gene lookup returns CDR1 SEHNR and CDR2 FQNEAQ (reference sequence). V lost 5 bases and J lost 1, with 14 bases in between. This CDR3 has 15 residues. The CDR3 here is CASSNQQDPQETQYF. CDR3 coding DNA: TGTGCCAGCAGCAACCAGCAGGACCCCCAAGAGACCCAGTACTTC.

V gene TRBV4-3 combines with J gene TRBJ2-2; D is perhaps TRBD2 (5 bases). V was shortened by 0 bases and J by 4 bases, with 15 bases between the two germline ends. CDR3 size: 17 residues. The germline CDR1 and CDR2 sequences are LGHNA and YSLEER. CDR3 region: CASSQDRRGPGTGELFF. The CDR3 nucleotides read TGCGCCAGCAGCCAAGATCGGCGAGGGCCCGGCACCGGGGAGCTGTTTTTT.

The chain carries TRBV11-2 and TRBJ2-3; the match to TRBD2 covers 12 bases. This CDR3 region has 17 residues. The germline gives CDR1 SGHAT, CDR2 FQNNGV. With 2 bases clipped from V and 4 bases from J, the junction kept 7 bases outside the gene matches. The CDR3 DNA is TGTGCCAGCAGCTTAACGCTAGCGGGGGGGCCCGCAGATACGCAGTATTTT. As protein: CASSLTLAGGPADTQYF.

The chain carries TRBV28 and TRBJ2-1; possibly TRBD1 or TRBD2 for D (5 bases each). In germline, CDR1 is MDHEN, CDR2 SYDVKM. V was pared by 3 bases and J by 2 bases, with 11 bases between. The CDR3 contains 15 residues. The CDR3 DNA sequence: TGTGCCAGCAGTTTCGGGGCTTTAACCTACAATGAGCAGTTCTTC. Translating gives CASSFGALTYNEQFF.

V and J are TRBV29-1 and TRBJ2-3, with 7 nucleotides matching TRBD2. This CDR3 has 14 residues. The trim removed 3 bases at V and 1 base at J, leaving 4 bases unmatched. Germline V CDR1 and CDR2: SQVTM, ANQGSEA. The CDR3 spells CSVEIRGGTDTQYF. Here the CDR3 DNA reads TGCAGCGTTGAGATCCGGGGGGGCACAGATACGCAGTATTTT.

This clonotype was observed once. This chain joins TRBV28 and TRBJ2-2; 8 bases fit TRBD1. J gave up 6 bases and V 5 bases, and 5 bases lay outside the gene matches. This CDR3 is 14 amino acids long. Germline lookup yields CDR1 MDHEN and CDR2 SYDVKM. The CDR3 is CASSPGQGPGELFF. The CDR3, as DNA: TGTGCCAGCAGTCCCGGACAGGGTCCCGGGGAGCTGTTTTTT.

The genes are TRBV7-9 and TRBJ2-5; 7 bases fit TRBD2. CDR1 and CDR2 from the germline V gene are SEHNR and FQNEAQ (reference sequence). After removal of 5 bases from V and 8 bases from J, the junction contained 14 bases not matched to a gene. The CDR3 covers 15 residues. The CDR3 loop reads CASSPFRDYLITQYF. For the CDR3, the DNA is TGTGCCAGCAGCCCGTTCCGGGACTACCTTATCACCCAGTACTTC.

This clonotype was recorded once. This chain links TRBV7-3 with TRBJ2-5; 8 nucleotides agree with TRBD2. The germline V gene encodes CDR1 SGHTA and CDR2 FQGTGA. With V trimmed by 5 bases and J by 2 bases, 10 bases remained unmatched. This CDR3 is 16 amino acids long. This chain's CDR3 is CASSQIGGGSQETQYF. The CDR3 DNA follows: TGTGCCAGCAGCCAGATTGGCGGGGGGTCACAAGAGACCCAGTACTTC. Variable domain in full (rest from reference TRBV7-3 and TRBJ2-5): GAGVSQTPSNKVTEKGKYVELRCDPISGHTALYWYRQSLGQGPEFLIYFQGTGAADDSGLPNDRFFAVRPEGSVSTLKIQRTERGDSAVYLCASSQIGGGSQETQYFGPGTRLLVL.

The chain couples TRBV19 to TRBJ1-1; D unclear. The germline V gene encodes CDR1 LNHDA and CDR2 SQIVND (reference sequence). V was clipped by 7 bases and J by 1 base, with 10 bases between them. CDR3 length: 13 amino acids. The CDR3 reads CASKQGGNTEAFF. DNA of the CDR3: TGTGCCAGTAAACAAGGAGGGAACACTGAAGCTTTCTTT.